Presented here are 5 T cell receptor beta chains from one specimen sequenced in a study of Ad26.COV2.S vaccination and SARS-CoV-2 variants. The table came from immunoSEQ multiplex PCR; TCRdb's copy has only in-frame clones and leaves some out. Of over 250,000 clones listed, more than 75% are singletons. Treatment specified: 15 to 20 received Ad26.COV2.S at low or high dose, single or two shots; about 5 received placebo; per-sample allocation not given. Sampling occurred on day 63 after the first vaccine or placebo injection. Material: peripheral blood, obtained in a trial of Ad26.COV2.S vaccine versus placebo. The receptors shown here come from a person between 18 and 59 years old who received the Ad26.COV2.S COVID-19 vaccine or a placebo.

In DNA, the CDR3 is TGTGCCAGCAAATCCGGGACTGACGCGACCGGGGAGCTGTTTTTT. Encoded protein: CASKSGTDATGELFF. This sequence joins TRBV5-4 and TRBJ2-2, with D possibly TRBD2 on 6 matching bases. Deletions cut 6 bases from V and 5 bases from J, with 17 bases between. Germline V lookup: CDR1 SGHNT, CDR2 YYREEE (reference sequence). There are 15 residues in the CDR3. Full variable domain (rest looked up from reference TRBV5-4 and TRBJ2-2): ETGVTQSPTHLIKTRGQQVTLRCSSQSGHNTVSWYQQALGQGPQFIFQYYREEENGRGNFPPRFSGLQFPNYSSELNVNALELDDSALYLCASKSGTDATGELFFGEGSRLTVL.

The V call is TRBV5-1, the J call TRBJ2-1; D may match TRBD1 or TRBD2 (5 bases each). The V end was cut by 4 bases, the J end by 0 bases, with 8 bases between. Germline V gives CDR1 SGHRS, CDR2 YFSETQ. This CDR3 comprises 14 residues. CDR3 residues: CASSGDRSYNEQFF. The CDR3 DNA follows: TGCGCCAGCAGCGGGGACCGCTCCTACAATGAGCAGTTCTTC.

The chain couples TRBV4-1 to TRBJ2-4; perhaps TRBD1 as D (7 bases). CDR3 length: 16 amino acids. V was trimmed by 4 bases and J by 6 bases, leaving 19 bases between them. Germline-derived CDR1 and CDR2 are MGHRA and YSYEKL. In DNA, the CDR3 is TGCGCCAGCAGCCCTGATGGACGACAGGGAGGAAACATTCAGTACTTC. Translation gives CASSPDGRQGGNIQYF.

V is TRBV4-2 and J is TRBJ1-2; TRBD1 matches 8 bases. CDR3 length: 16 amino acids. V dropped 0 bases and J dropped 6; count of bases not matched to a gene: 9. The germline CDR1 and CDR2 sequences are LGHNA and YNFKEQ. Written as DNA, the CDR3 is TGTGCCAGCAGCCAAGAGGACGGACAGGGTCGGAATGGCTACACCTTC. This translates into CASSQEDGQGRNGYTF.

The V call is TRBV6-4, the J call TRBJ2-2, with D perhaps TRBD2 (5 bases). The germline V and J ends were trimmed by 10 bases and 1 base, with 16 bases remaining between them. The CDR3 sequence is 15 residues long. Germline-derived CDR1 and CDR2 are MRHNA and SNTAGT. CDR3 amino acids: CATSETSGNTGELFF. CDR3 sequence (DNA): TGTGCCACTTCGGAGACCAGCGGGAACACCGGGGAGCTGTTTTTT.